This T cell receptor beta chain was sequenced for a study of T cells expressing NK-cell markers. This CDR3 comprises 13 residues. Germline V lookup: CDR1 MNHEY, CDR2 SVGEGT. TCRdb reworked the 5' RACE reads into one entry per CDR3 protein, no DNA. The listing contains approximately 110,000 distinct CDR3 sequences. The specimen was blood T cells: a sorted CD56 or NKG2C T cell subset, CD4+ or CD8+ T cells, or bulk PBMC T cells (not recorded which). The chain carries TRBV6-2 or TRBV6-3 and TRBJ2-1. The TCR sequence derives from a woman aged 18 to 75 in good health. The CDR3 spells CASSRWRSNEQFF.